The present T cell receptor (beta chain) was sequenced within a study of blood T cell repertoires in COVID-19. Looking at the study overall: Whether acute or convalescent, the COVID-19 samples came from the United States, Italy and Spain. Sources were T cells, B-cell-depleted T cells, or PBMCs; the material itself was cDNA or gDNA.

CDR3 length equals 14 residues. In germline, CDR1 is SGHNT, CDR2 YYREEE (reference sequence). V shed 1 base, J shed 11 bases, and the junction held 9 bases outside the gene matches. Assay used: immunoSEQ multiplex PCR; TCRdb lists only in-frame clones, some missing. The sample lists 220,000 or so clones, about four fifths occurring once. The rearrangement joins TRBV5-4 to TRBJ2-1, with TRBD1 matching 7 bases. The origin of this receptor is a woman of 80 years or more with acute or convalescent COVID-19. What was sequenced was peripheral blood. The CDR3 coding sequence is TGTGCCAGCAGCTTGCCCGACAGGGAATACCAGCAGTTCTTC. Protein: CASSLPDREYQQFF.